A single sample is the source of the 30 T cell receptor beta chains below, sequenced in a study of CD8 T cells in Susac syndrome. Random hexamers primed reverse transcription of 0.5 to 1 ug RNA. A single record per CDR3 protein comes from TCRdb applying MiXCR to the immunoSEQ multiplex PCR reads. The data hold approximately 160,000 distinct CDR3 sequences, with 95% to 97% observed a single time. Sequencing used CD4+ T cells from PBMCs. All receptors derive from a human donor with Susac syndrome.

V usage is TRBV6-6 and J usage is TRBJ2-6; D is undetermined. CDR3 size: 15 residues. V lost 2 bases and J 0 bases, leaving 5 bases between the germline ends. CDR1 and CDR2 from the germline V gene are MNHNY and SVGAGI (reference sequence). CDR3 protein: CASSYGSSGANVLTF. The CDR3 nucleotides are TGTGCCAGCAGTTACGGCAGCTCTGGGGCCAACGTCCTGACTTTC.

This clonotype was detected once. The chain carries TRBV29-1 and TRBJ2-2; D is ambiguous. Between the trimmed V and J ends, which lost 4 bases and 8 bases, there was a span of 8 bases. The CDR3 has 11 amino acids. The germline V gene encodes CDR1 SQVTM and CDR2 ANQGSEA. Here the CDR3 reads CSVGITGELFF. The DNA of the CDR3 is TGCAGCGTTGGTATTACAGGGGAGCTGTTTTTT.

The chain combines TRBV12-3 or TRBV12-4 with TRBJ2-1, with D possibly matching TRBD2 (7 bases). The CDR3 contains 15 residues. Trimming shortened V by 3 bases and J by 2 bases, and 11 bases separated the two germline ends. CDR3 in DNA: TGTGCCAGCAGTTTGCGGGGGCGACCCTACAATGAGCAGTTCTTC. Translation gives CASSLRGRPYNEQFF.

The chain couples TRBV29-1 to TRBJ2-2, with D possibly matching TRBD1 (5 bases). Trimming pared 4 bases from V and 4 bases from J, leaving 13 bases between. The CDR3 runs 14 residues. CDR1 SQVTM and CDR2 ANQGSEA come from the germline V gene. CDR3: CSVALRVATGELFF. Here the CDR3 DNA reads TGCAGCGTTGCGCTCAGGGTAGCCACCGGGGAGCTGTTTTTT.

This chain joins TRBV20-1 and TRBJ1-5, with 9 bases identical to TRBD1. Germline V lookup: CDR1 DFQATT, CDR2 SNEGSKA (reference sequence). The CDR3 spans 12 residues. CDR3 nucleotides: TGCGCGGGACAGGGAGGGGAGCAGCCCCAGCATTTT. Translation gives CAGQGGEQPQHF.

The J gene is TRBJ2-7, the V gene TRBV3-1; no firm D call. Trimming took 2 bases from V and 2 from J, leaving 10 bases between them. Germline V lookup: CDR1 LGHDT, CDR2 YNNKEL (reference sequence). This CDR3 region has 14 residues. This CDR3 reads CASSQRQKPYEQYF. As DNA, the CDR3 is TGTGCCAGCAGCCAACGCCAGAAGCCCTACGAGCAGTACTTC.

This clonotype turned up a few times. This sequence joins TRBV29-1 and TRBJ2-1; D could derive from TRBD1 or TRBD2 (5 bases each). V shed 4 bases and J shed 7 bases, with 5 bases lying between them. The CDR3 loop spans 10 amino acids. Germline V gene lookup returns CDR1 SQVTM and CDR2 ANQGSEA. CDR3 loop: CSVGGNEQFF. CDR3 bases: TGCAGCGTTGGGGGGAATGAGCAGTTCTTC.

V gene TRBV15 combines with J gene TRBJ1-5; a weak D match, TRBD1 (5 bases). The CDR3 loop spans 13 amino acids. V was shortened by 6 bases and J by 5 bases, with 11 bases between the two germline ends. Germline V gene sequence: CDR1 LNHNV, CDR2 YYDKDF (reference sequence). DNA of the CDR3: TGTGCCACCAGTGGGGCGGTTGATCAGCCCCAGCATTTT. This gives the protein CATSGAVDQPQHF.

The chain couples TRBV15 to TRBJ2-4, with D possibly TRBD1 on 6 matching bases. The length of the CDR3 is 13 residues. Trimming left V 1 base short and J 8 bases short, with 9 bases between. CDR1 is LNHNV and CDR2 is YYDKDF in the germline V gene (reference sequence). The CDR3 sequence: CATSRGQVDIQYF. The CDR3 region has the DNA TGTGCCACCAGCAGAGGACAGGTCGACATTCAGTACTTC.

V usage is TRBV29-1 and J usage is TRBJ2-5; TRBD2 is a possible D gene (5 bases). The CDR3 runs to 14 residues. V dropped 7 bases and J dropped 1 base, with 16 bases sitting between them. CDR1 and CDR2 (germline): SQVTM, ANQGSEA. CDR3 region: CSAGGSSPQETQYF. The CDR3 DNA follows: TGCAGCGCTGGAGGTAGCAGCCCCCAAGAGACCCAGTACTTC.

The V call is TRBV20-1, the J call TRBJ1-1; TRBD1 aligns across 7 bases. This CDR3 comprises 15 residues. Germline CDR1 reads DFQATT; CDR2 reads SNEGSKA (reference sequence). V was pared by 0 bases and J by 7 bases, with 11 bases of the junction left unmatched. CDR3 bases: TGCAGTGCTAGAGATTTGAGGACAGGACGCGGTGAAGCTTTCTTT. It translates to CSARDLRTGRGEAFF.

The chain links TRBV28 to TRBJ1-4; TRBD1 agrees at 7 bases. This CDR3 comprises 13 residues. The germline CDR1 and CDR2 sequences are MDHEN and SYDVKM. CDR3 DNA sequence: TGTGCAACAGCAGGGGGAAAAAATGAAAAACTGTTTTTT. Translating gives CATAGGKNEKLFF.

The chain links TRBV29-1 to TRBJ2-2; a weak D match, TRBD2 (5 bases). The CDR3 extends over 13 amino acids. The germline V and J ends were trimmed by 4 bases and 4 bases, with 10 bases remaining between them. CDR1 and CDR2 (germline): SQVTM, ANQGSEA. The CDR3 loop is CSVVGGGTGELFF. The CDR3 coding sequence is TGCAGCGTTGTTGGCGGAGGCACCGGGGAGCTGTTTTTT.

This chain links TRBV13 with TRBJ2-2, with 9 bases matching TRBD2. Trimming took 7 bases from V and 2 from J; bases not matched to a gene: 8. The V gene's germline CDR1 is PRHDT and CDR2 FYEKMQ (reference sequence). This CDR3 contains 16 residues. CDR3 coding DNA: TGTGCCAGCACCCAAGGAGCGGGAGGAAACACCGGGGAGCTGTTTTTT. This sequence encodes CASTQGAGGNTGELFF.

V gene TRBV5-1 combines with J gene TRBJ2-1, with 11 bases lining up with TRBD2. Germline CDR1 reads SGHRS; CDR2 reads YFSETQ. The CDR3 runs 16 residues. Trimming removed 0 bases from V and 4 bases from J; junction bases left unmatched: 3. CDR3 sequence (DNA): TGCGCCAGCAGCTTGGAGGGGACTAGCGGTTACAATGAGCAGTTCTTC. Translated, it gives CASSLEGTSGYNEQFF.

A single count supports this clonotype. The V gene is TRBV18, the J gene TRBJ2-4; TRBD2 matches at 10 bases. V shed 3 bases, J shed 6 bases, and the junction held 14 bases outside the gene matches. The V gene's germline CDR1 is KGHSH and CDR2 LQKENI. The CDR3 covers 18 residues. The DNA for the CDR3 is TGTGCCAGCTCACCGAGGCTGGAAGCGGGAGGGCCCGTAAACATTCAGTACTTC. It is translated as CASSPRLEAGGPVNIQYF. Based on the CDR3 plus reference TRBV18 and TRBJ2-4, the full variable domain is NAGVMQNPRHLVRRRGQEARLRCSPMKGHSHVYWYRQLPEEGLKFMVYLQKENIIDESGMPKERFSAEFPKEGPSILRIQQVVRGDSAAYFCASSPRLEAGGPVNIQYFGAGTRLSVL.

The J gene is TRBJ1-5, the V gene TRBV27; D remains ambiguous. V lost 5 bases and J 3 bases, leaving 11 bases between the germline ends. The CDR3 is 14 amino acids. Per germline, CDR1 MNHEY and CDR2 SMNVEV (reference sequence). The CDR3 DNA sequence: TGTGCCAGCAGTCCGGACGGAGTCAATCAGCCCCAGCATTTT. Translation gives CASSPDGVNQPQHF.

This chain connects TRBV20-1 to TRBJ1-1; possible D gene TRBD1, 6 bases. Trimming cost V 0 bases and J 4 bases, with 12 bases left between them. Germline V gene sequence: CDR1 DFQATT, CDR2 SNEGSKA (reference sequence). The CDR3 has 14 residues. The CDR3 reads CSARDPYRATEAFF. The CDR3 bases are TGCAGTGCTAGAGACCCTTACAGGGCCACTGAAGCTTTCTTT.

The chain is built from TRBV20-1 and TRBJ2-7; no firm D call. The germline gives CDR1 DFQATT, CDR2 SNEGSKA (reference sequence). Trimming stripped 0 bases from V and 3 bases from J, with 12 bases between. This CDR3 comprises 14 residues. The CDR3 nucleotides are TGCAGTGCTAGAGATCGGCAGAGCTACTACGAGCAGTACGTC. Amino acid sequence: CSARDRQSYYEQYV.

In nucleotides, the CDR3 is TGTGCCAGCAGCTTGCTCAGGGTCCAAGAGACCCAGTACTTC. Amino acids: CASSLLRVQETQYF. The chain recombines TRBV5-4 with TRBJ2-5, with TRBD1 as a possible D gene (5 bases). Per the germline V gene, CDR1 is SGHNT and CDR2 is YYREEE (reference sequence). The CDR3 length is 14 residues. V lost 1 base to trimming and J lost 1 base, with 8 bases between them.

V gene TRBV20-1 combines with J gene TRBJ2-1, with D possibly being TRBD1 (6 bases). Trimming cost V 6 bases and J 4 bases, with 10 bases left between them. The CDR3 extends over 12 amino acids. Per the germline V gene, CDR1 is DFQATT and CDR2 is SNEGSKA (reference sequence). CDR3 DNA: TGCAGTGCACACAGGGAGTACAATGAGCAGTTCTTC. Translating it yields CSAHREYNEQFF.

Concerning this clonotype: One junction end disagrees with the germline gene, perhaps due to a read error. The genes are TRBV29-1 and TRBJ1-2, with TRBD1 as a possible D gene (5 bases). Germline values: CDR1 SQVTM, CDR2 ANQGSEA. CDR3 size: 13 residues. As DNA, the CDR3 is TGCAGCGTCAGTAGGGGTGCTAACTATGACTACACCTTC. Protein product: CSVSRGANYDYTF.

This sequence joins TRBV4-3 and TRBJ1-6; 10 bases map to TRBD1. J was trimmed by 8 bases and V by 6 bases; bases with no gene match: 7. Germline V gene data show CDR1 as LGHNA and CDR2 as YSLEER. This CDR3 is 15 amino acids long. CDR3 region: CASRPTGQGYSPLHF. In DNA, the CDR3 is TGCGCCAGCAGACCTACGGGACAGGGGTATTCACCCCTCCACTTT.

The gene calls are TRBV30 and TRBJ1-5; 10 nucleotides align to TRBD1. Germline V lookup: CDR1 GTSNPN, CDR2 SVGIG (reference sequence). This CDR3 spans 16 amino acids. V lost 2 bases, J lost 5 bases, and 9 bases stayed unmatched. The CDR3 is CAWSPNGQGGDQPQHF. The CDR3 bases are TGTGCCTGGAGTCCAAACGGACAGGGGGGAGATCAGCCCCAGCATTTT.

The genes are TRBV30 and TRBJ2-7, with D hard to call. Germline-derived CDR1 and CDR2 are GTSNPN and SVGIG (reference sequence). Trimming shortened V by 1 base and J by 6 bases, and 16 bases separated the two germline ends. CDR3 size: 14 residues. The DNA for the CDR3 is TGTGCCTGGAGTGGAGAAACGGCCCGAGCCGAGCAGTACTTC. Encoded protein: CAWSGETARAEQYF.

The chain employs TRBV9 and TRBJ1-4; no reliable D call. This CDR3 spans 13 amino acids. Germline assignment: CDR1 SGDLS and CDR2 YYNGEE. Trimming cost V 3 bases and J 5 bases, with 8 bases left between them. In DNA form, the CDR3 reads TGTGCCAGCAGCGAACGTCTAAATGAAAAACTGTTTTTT. Translation gives CASSERLNEKLFF. The complete variable domain, with remaining parts taken from reference TRBV9 and TRBJ1-4, reads DSGVTQTPKHLITATGQRVTLRCSPRSGDLSVYWYQQSLDQGLQFLIQYYNGEERAKGNILERFSAQQFPDLHSELNLSSLELGDSALYFCASSERLNEKLFFGSGTQLSVL.

DNA for the CDR3: TGCAGCGTTGACTCCCCAGGGCGGAAGACCCAGTACTTC. It translates to CSVDSPGRKTQYF. This chain uses TRBV29-1 with TRBJ2-5; tentatively, D is TRBD1 (5 bases). The CDR3 runs to 13 residues. CDR1 and CDR2 (germline): SQVTM, ANQGSEA. V dropped 3 bases and J dropped 6 bases, with 14 bases sitting between them.

This chain joins TRBV6-1 and TRBJ2-7; 11 bases are a match to TRBD2. Germline CDR1 is MNHNS and CDR2 is SASEGT. Trimming cost V 7 bases and J 6 bases; bases outside gene matches: 11. The CDR3 is 15 residues long. CDR3 nucleotide sequence: TGTGCCAGCAAGCAGCTAGCGGGGGGCCGTCCCGAGCAGTACGTC. This codes for CASKQLAGGRPEQYV.

The chain joins TRBV9 to TRBJ1-5, with D possibly matching TRBD1 (6 bases). The CDR3 totals 15 residues. Trimming removed 2 bases from V and 0 bases from J, with 9 bases in between. Germline CDR1 SGDLS, CDR2 YYNGEE. The chain's CDR3 is CASSVSGHSNQPQHF. DNA of the CDR3: TGTGCCAGCAGCGTCTCGGGACATAGCAATCAGCCCCAGCATTTT.

The rearrangement links TRBV15 to TRBJ2-1; 7 bases agree with TRBD2. This CDR3 is built from 13 residues. The junction had 3 bases not matched to a gene; V was cut back by 3 bases and J by 7 bases. In germline, CDR1 is LNHNV, CDR2 YYDKDF (reference sequence). For the CDR3, the DNA is TGTGCCACCAGCAGGGGGGGGTGGAATGAGCAGTTCTTC. Its translation: CATSRGGWNEQFF.